The rows below give T cell receptor beta chains drawn from one sample of a study of cytomegalovirus exposure and HLA in healthy donors. Method: immunoSEQ multiplex PCR; TCRdb's copy keeps in-frame clones and lacks some. The sample gives 170,000 or so clones, over 70% of which show up once; around 5.7% is in the top ten. Sequenced input: PBMCs. The receptors shown here come from a man in his forties in good health and CMV-seronegative. CDR3s include the opening cysteine and the closing phenylalanine or tryptophan. D genes are given only for firm matches. A row's size may be missing; if present it is once, few, many or a size class.

cdr3_nt cdr3_aa clone_size j_call d_call v_call
TGTGCCAGCACAGGGGGCTCCTACGAGCAGTACTTC CASTGGSYEQYF NA TRBJ2-7 TRBD1 TRBV7-9
TGCGCCAGCGGACAGGGGGAAATACTACACGAGCAGTACTTC CASGQGEILHEQYF NA TRBJ2-7 TRBD1 TRBV5-1
TGTGCCAGCAGTTACTCAACAGGGGGCACTGGAAACACCATATATTTT CASSYSTGGTGNTIYF NA TRBJ1-3 TRBD1 TRBV6-5
TGTGCCAGCAGCGCGACAGGGAGGGGAAACACCATATATTTT CASSATGRGNTIYF NA TRBJ1-3 TRBD1 TRBV2
TGTGCCAGCAGACCGGGGACATTAATGATCGGGGAGCTGTTTTTT CASRPGTLMIGELFF NA TRBJ2-2 NA TRBV6-5
TGTGCCTGGAGGGGGACTATGAACCCCTACAATGAGCAGTTCTTC CAWRGTMNPYNEQFF NA TRBJ2-1 TRBD2 TRBV30
TGTGCCAGCAGTCCCCCGGGACAGAACTCCTACGAGCAGTACTTC CASSPPGQNSYEQYF NA TRBJ2-7 TRBD1 TRBV28
TGTGCCTGGTGGCGGGCGGGACCCCGGGATGAGCAGTTCTTC CAWWRAGPRDEQFF once TRBJ2-1 NA TRBV30
TGTGCCAGCAGCAAGGCCGGGACAGGGAAGAGCAATGGCTACACCTTC CASSKAGTGKSNGYTF NA TRBJ1-2 TRBD1 TRBV11-2
TGTGCCAGTAGTGCGGACAGGGACACTGAAGCTTTCTTT CASSADRDTEAFF NA TRBJ1-1 TRBD1 TRBV19
TGTGCCAGCTCACCTCAGGGAACCCAGCCCCAGCATTTT CASSPQGTQPQHF NA TRBJ1-5 NA TRBV18
TGTGCCAGCAGCGACAGGGGCGGGTCACCCCTCCACTTT CASSDRGGSPLHF NA TRBJ1-6 TRBD1 TRBV19
TGTGCCAGCAGTTTCCTCCAGGGGGAAGGCACAGATACGCAGTATTTT CASSFLQGEGTDTQYF NA TRBJ2-3 TRBD1 TRBV28
TGTGCCAGCAGCGTAGTGGGGGGGGCCGGGGAGCTGTTTTTT CASSVVGGAGELFF NA TRBJ2-2 TRBD2 TRBV9
TGTGCCACTTGGGGGAAGACAGGGTCCTACAATGAGCAGTTCTTC CATWGKTGSYNEQFF NA TRBJ2-1 TRBD1 TRBV19
TGCGCCAGCAGCTTGGCTTCGGGAGGGTACGGAAACACCATATATTTT CASSLASGGYGNTIYF NA TRBJ1-3 NA TRBV5-1
TGTGCCAGCTCACCAGGACAGGCCCATTTCTACGAGCAGTACTTC CASSPGQAHFYEQYF NA TRBJ2-7 TRBD1 TRBV18
TGTGCCAGCAGTTTGGCCGGCGTTTATTGGGACACGGGGGAGCTGTTTTTT CASSLAGVYWDTGELFF NA TRBJ2-2 NA TRBV27
TGCGCCAGCAGCCCTAGGGACAGGGGGGACCATGGCTACACCTTC CASSPRDRGDHGYTF once TRBJ1-2 TRBD1 TRBV4-1
TGCGCCAGCAGTGAGTCGAAGGGGACCGGGGAGCTGTTTTTT CASSESKGTGELFF NA TRBJ2-2 NA TRBV10-2
TGCGCCAGCAGCCTAGGCATGGGCTACGGAAACACCATATATTTT CASSLGMGYGNTIYF NA TRBJ1-3 NA TRBV4-1
TGTGCCAGCAGCGCGGCGCTAGCGGGAGTCCACGAGCAGTACTTC CASSAALAGVHEQYF NA TRBJ2-7 TRBD2 TRBV9
TGTGCCAGTAGTATCGGGGGGGCCAGCGATACGCAGTATTTT CASSIGGASDTQYF NA TRBJ2-3 TRBD2 TRBV19
TGTGCCATCAGTTACAGGGGGCAAGAGACCCAGTACTTC CAISYRGQETQYF NA TRBJ2-5 TRBD1 TRBV10-3
TGTGCCAGTAGTATAGTACTAGCGCGAACCAATGAGCAGTTCTTC CASSIVLARTNEQFF once TRBJ2-1 TRBD2 TRBV19
TGTGCCAGCAGCGTCGGGGGGCGTTCACCCCTCCACTTT CASSVGGRSPLHF NA TRBJ1-6 NA TRBV27
TGTGCCAGCAGCCACCACCGGAGCTACGAGCAGTACTTC CASSHHRSYEQYF NA TRBJ2-7 NA TRBV16
TGCGCCAGCAGCCAGGCTACAGGGGTCTACACAGATACGCAGTATTTT CASSQATGVYTDTQYF NA TRBJ2-3 TRBD1 TRBV4-1
TGTGCCAGCAGCCCCCCCCCGGGACAGGGGGCGAGGGAGCAGTACTTC CASSPPPGQGAREQYF NA TRBJ2-7 TRBD1 TRBV7-3
TGTGCCAGTAACCCACCAGGGGACACTGAAGCTTTCTTT CASNPPGDTEAFF NA TRBJ1-1 NA TRBV6-6
TGCGCCAGCAGCTTGGCGTTCGCTAGCGGAGCCTACGAGCAGTACTTC CASSLAFASGAYEQYF NA TRBJ2-7 TRBD2 TRBV5-1
TGTGCCAGCAGTTACATCGACAGAAAGGACGAGCAGTACTTC CASSYIDRKDEQYF NA TRBJ2-7 NA TRBV6-5
TGTGCCTGGAGTGCCCCGGGACTAGCAGAGGAGCAGTTCTTC CAWSAPGLAEEQFF once TRBJ2-1 TRBD2 TRBV30
TGTGCCAGCAGTTACAGTCTACTTCACGTGGAAAAACTGTTTTTT CASSYSLLHVEKLFF NA TRBJ1-4 NA TRBV6-5
TGTGCCAGCACCGAGGTGAAGAATCAGCCCCAGCATTTT CASTEVKNQPQHF few TRBJ1-5 NA TRBV2
TGTGCCAGCAGCCGTTCCTTAACACGGGGGACAGATACGCAGTATTTT CASSRSLTRGTDTQYF NA TRBJ2-3 NA TRBV5-4
TGTGCCAGCAGCTTAGAAGCGGCAGGGGATGGCTACACCTTC CASSLEAAGDGYTF NA TRBJ1-2 NA TRBV7-9
TGTGCCAGCTCATCGACCGAGCGGAACTATGGCTACACCTTC CASSSTERNYGYTF NA TRBJ1-2 NA TRBV18
TGTGCCAGTCACCAAGGGAGGGGGCAGCCCCAGCATTTT CASHQGRGQPQHF NA TRBJ1-5 NA TRBV18
TGTGCCAGCAGCACCCGACAGGGGGGGACCGGGGAGCTGTTTTTT CASSTRQGGTGELFF NA TRBJ2-2 TRBD1 TRBV5-4
TGTGCCAGCAGCTTATGGGGGCCCAGCGGGGGAGAGACCCAGTACTTC CASSLWGPSGGETQYF NA TRBJ2-5 TRBD2 TRBV7-3
TGTGCCAGCAGGCCCGGGACTAGCGGTAGTAATGAGCAGTTCTTC CASRPGTSGSNEQFF NA TRBJ2-1 TRBD2 TRBV25-1
TGTGCCAGCAGCTTTGGGGGGATTGGTGAAAAACTGTTTTTT CASSFGGIGEKLFF NA TRBJ1-4 NA TRBV7-9
TGTGCCAGCAGTTATAGGATCCAGGCCTCCTACGAGCAGTACTTC CASSYRIQASYEQYF NA TRBJ2-7 NA TRBV7-2
TGTGCCAGCTCAAGAACCGGGATAAGGGGGACTGAAGCTTTCTTT CASSRTGIRGTEAFF NA TRBJ1-1 NA TRBV18
TGCAGCGTTGCCGGGGAACAGGGGGGTGAAAAACTGTTTTTT CSVAGEQGGEKLFF NA TRBJ1-4 TRBD1 TRBV29-1
TGTGCCAGCAGTTACCCTCCGGACAGGGGGCATGGCTACACCTTC CASSYPPDRGHGYTF NA TRBJ1-2 TRBD1 TRBV6-6
TGTGCCAGCAGCCCCCGCAGGGCCCCAGATACGCAGTATTTT CASSPRRAPDTQYF NA TRBJ2-3 NA TRBV7-8
TGTGCCAGTGGACAGAACACTGAAGCTTTCTTT CASGQNTEAFF once TRBJ1-1 NA TRBV12-5
TGTGCCAGCTCACCTCTGACTAGCGGGGTCACCTACGAGCAGTACTTC CASSPLTSGVTYEQYF NA TRBJ2-7 TRBD2 TRBV18
TGTGCCATCAGGACGGGACAAACGAACACTGAAGCTTTCTTT CAIRTGQTNTEAFF NA TRBJ1-1 NA TRBV10-3
TGTGCCAGCAGTTACCAGGGCAATCAGCCCCAGCATTTT CASSYQGNQPQHF NA TRBJ1-5 NA TRBV6-5
TGTGCCAGCAGTACGACAGCCTCAACTAATGAAAAACTGTTTTTT CASSTTASTNEKLFF NA TRBJ1-4 NA TRBV6-5
TGTGCCAGTACCCCAGGACAGGGCCTCTATGGCTACACCTTC CASTPGQGLYGYTF NA TRBJ1-2 TRBD1 TRBV19
TGTGCCAGCTCGATCCTCCTCCCCGGGACTAGGGTCTACGAGCAGTACTTC CASSILLPGTRVYEQYF once TRBJ2-7 TRBD2 TRBV18